These 32 T cell receptor beta chains share one sample of origin, sequenced in a study of CD8+CD57+ T cells in acquired aplastic anemia (dated by TCRdb to about 2018). Sequencing was performed on an Illumina HiSeq 2000. Genomic DNA served as template for TCR beta VDJ combination and CDR3 sequence profiling. Starting from the raw public reads, TCRdb applied fastp trimming at Q25, assembled clones with MiXCR and retained in-frame beta chains. Rows are combined by CDR3 protein, so each entry shows the most common genes and DNA. Recorded for this sample are about 270,000 distinct CDR3 sequences; 56% of them occurred a single time. Of the sample, roughly 8% falls within the top ten clones. The sequenced sample consisted of sorted CD4+, CD8+, or CD8+CD57+ T cells (not recorded which) from PBMCs. The receptors were gathered from a human donor with severe aplastic anemia or a healthy control (not recorded which).

J is TRBJ1-2 and V is TRBV29-1; D gene uncertain. Trimming took off 0 bases at V and 5 bases at J, with 7 bases between the two ends. CDR3 length equals 12 residues. The germline V gene has CDR1 SQVTM and CDR2 ANQGSEA. The CDR3 is CSVEEGRYGYTF. CDR3 sequence (DNA): TGCAGCGTTGAAGAGGGGAGGTATGGCTACACCTTC.

This chain links TRBV20-1 with TRBJ2-7; possibly TRBD1 or TRBD2 for D (5 bases each). The germline gives CDR1 DFQATT, CDR2 SNEGSKA (reference sequence). The CDR3 is made up of 17 amino acids. Trimming removed 0 bases from V and 2 bases from J, with 20 bases in between. This CDR3 is CSARDERDVLVTYEQYF. The CDR3 DNA sequence: TGCAGTGCTAGAGATGAAAGGGACGTCCTCGTAACCTACGAGCAGTACTTC.

The CDR3 reads CASSSRDSSYEQYF. CDR3 DNA: TGTGCCAGTAGTAGCCGAGACAGCTCCTACGAGCAGTACTTC. This chain links TRBV19 with TRBJ2-7; possible D gene TRBD1, 5 bases. Trimming took off 4 bases at V and 0 bases at J, with 10 bases between the two ends. CDR3 length: 14 residues. Looked up from germline, CDR1 is LNHDA and CDR2 is SQIVND (reference sequence).

The chain employs TRBV7-3 and TRBJ2-7; 7 bases map to TRBD2. Germline CDR1 is SGHTA and CDR2 is FQGTGA. Trimming at V came to 5 bases and at J to 4 bases, leaving 5 bases not matched to a gene. This CDR3 spans 13 amino acids. This CDR3 is CASSDRTSYEQYF. The CDR3 DNA follows: TGTGCCAGCAGCGACCGGACTAGTTACGAGCAGTACTTC.

The chain couples TRBV2 to TRBJ1-2; no clear D. The CDR3 sequence is 12 residues long. The V end lost 3 bases, the J end lost 11 bases, and 13 bases lay between the germline ends. Germline CDR1 reads SNHLY; CDR2 reads FYNNEI. CDR3 region: CASSDIQCGYTF. The CDR3 DNA reads as TGTGCCAGCAGTGATATACAGTGTGGTTACACCTTC.

The table lists this clonotype with a few counts. V and J are TRBV7-9 and TRBJ1-4; D remains unclear. Looked up from germline, CDR1 is SEHNR and CDR2 is FQNEAQ (reference sequence). V lost 1 base and J 13 bases, leaving 13 bases between the germline ends. The CDR3 extends over 13 amino acids. CDR3 sequence: CASSLVAKGGLFF. DNA for the CDR3: TGTGCCAGCAGCTTAGTAGCTAAGGGTGGACTGTTTTTT.

The chain combines TRBV7-7 with TRBJ2-2; D not certain. The CDR3 is 13 amino acids. Germline V gene data show CDR1 as SSHAT and CDR2 as FNYEAQ (reference sequence). The V gene lost 2 bases and the J gene lost 5 bases, with 6 bases spanning the gap. CDR3 sequence: CASSLMETGELFF. The CDR3 DNA follows: TGTGCCAGCAGCTTAATGGAGACCGGGGAGCTGTTTTTT.

The table lists this clonotype with many counts. The V and J genes are TRBV20-1 and TRBJ2-3, with a tentative D call TRBD1 (6 bases). Trimming took off 0 bases at V and 4 bases at J, with 11 bases between the two ends. There are 14 residues in the CDR3. CDR1 is DFQATT, CDR2 SNEGSKA, per germline (reference sequence). The CDR3 region is CSARDMRGSDTQYF. CDR3 nucleotide sequence: TGCAGTGCTAGAGATATGAGGGGGTCAGATACGCAGTATTTT.

This clonotype has just a few counts. The chain combines TRBV6-2 or TRBV6-3 with TRBJ1-3, with 7 bases matching TRBD1. J was trimmed by 0 bases and V by 6 bases; bases with no gene match: 5. CDR3 length equals 15 residues. Germline V gives CDR1 MNHEY, CDR2 SVGEGT. CDR3 DNA sequence: TGTGCCAGCAGGTCTACAGGGGTCTCTGGAAACACCATATATTTT. Amino acid sequence: CASRSTGVSGNTIYF.

In its sample, this clonotype was seen once. CDR3 protein: CATSDGQGSAYEQYF. Written as DNA, the CDR3 is TGTGCCACCAGTGATGGACAGGGGAGCGCCTACGAGCAGTACTTC. The J gene is TRBJ2-7, the V gene TRBV24-1; 9 bases align to TRBD1. Germline V CDR1 and CDR2: KGHDR, SFDVKD. This CDR3 spans 15 amino acids. V was clipped by 3 bases and J by 2 bases; unmatched bases: 4.

This clonotype occurred many times. The chain employs TRBV5-1 and TRBJ2-7; D remains unclear. Germline loops: CDR1 SGHRS, CDR2 YFSETQ. V lost 1 base and J 0 bases, leaving 8 bases between the germline ends. CDR3 length: 14 amino acids. In DNA, the CDR3 is TGCGCCAGCAGCTTGTTTGCAGCCTCCTACGAGCAGTACTTC. Protein product: CASSLFAASYEQYF.

The rearrangement uses TRBV24-1 and TRBJ2-1, with D possibly called TRBD1 or TRBD2 (5 bases each). V shed 4 bases and J shed 0 bases, with 12 bases lying between them. The length of the CDR3 is 16 residues. Germline V lookup: CDR1 KGHDR, CDR2 SFDVKD. The DNA of the CDR3 is TGTGCCACCAGTGACCGGACCGGGACCTCCTACAATGAGCAGTTCTTC. This gives the protein CATSDRTGTSYNEQFF.

This clonotype was counted a few times. The chain links TRBV2 to TRBJ1-1, with D hard to call. V was trimmed by 3 bases and J by 4 bases, leaving 12 bases between them. This CDR3 region has 14 residues. Germline V gene data show CDR1 as SNHLY and CDR2 as FYNNEI. The CDR3 sequence: CASSEVERSTEAFF. The CDR3 DNA is TGTGCCAGCAGTGAGGTGGAGCGGAGCACTGAAGCTTTCTTT.

V usage is TRBV2 and J usage is TRBJ2-2; the match to TRBD1 covers 8 bases. This CDR3 is 15 amino acids long. From germline, CDR1 is SNHLY and CDR2 FYNNEI. With 6 bases clipped from V and 5 bases from J, the junction kept 8 bases outside the gene matches. The CDR3 loop is CASRGDRGRTGELFF. The CDR3 coding sequence is TGTGCCAGCAGGGGCGACAGGGGCCGAACCGGGGAGCTGTTTTTT.

This clonotype was picked up one time. V usage is TRBV7-9 and J usage is TRBJ1-1, with 9 positions matching TRBD1. The V and J ends lost 4 bases and 5 bases, in that order; junction bases with no gene match: 8. This CDR3 is 15 amino acids long. Germline V gene lookup returns CDR1 SEHNR and CDR2 FQNEAQ (reference sequence). The CDR3 region is CASSSRDRDDTEAFF. CDR3 in DNA: TGTGCCAGCAGCTCTCGGGACAGGGATGATACTGAAGCTTTCTTT.

J is TRBJ1-6 and V is TRBV7-9, with 8 bases fitting TRBD1. The CDR3 extends over 17 amino acids. With 5 bases clipped from V and 4 bases from J, the junction kept 10 bases outside the gene matches. Germline V lookup: CDR1 SEHNR, CDR2 FQNEAQ (reference sequence). This chain's CDR3 is CASSQRTGTEYNSPLHF. In nucleotides, the CDR3 is TGTGCCAGCAGCCAGAGGACAGGGACGGAGTATAATTCACCCCTCCACTTT.

This chain links TRBV7-6 with TRBJ2-7, with unresolved D. This CDR3 comprises 13 residues. Trimming removed 5 bases at V and 1 base at J, with 9 bases between. Germline V gene lookup returns CDR1 SGHVS and CDR2 FNYEAQ. Here the CDR3 DNA reads TGTGCCAGCAGCGCCTCGTGGTCCTACGAGCAGTACTTC. Amino acid sequence: CASSASWSYEQYF.

The V gene is TRBV5-1, the J gene TRBJ1-4, with D unclear. The CDR3 runs to 13 residues. V was trimmed by 4 bases and J by 6 bases, leaving 10 bases between them. Germline values: CDR1 SGHRS, CDR2 YFSETQ. CDR3 loop: CASSRQGDEKLFF. Written as DNA, the CDR3 is TGCGCCAGCAGCCGTCAAGGCGATGAAAAACTGTTTTTT.

The gene calls are TRBV7-9 and TRBJ2-7; 7 bases are shared with TRBD2. This CDR3 spans 12 amino acids. Germline V CDR1 and CDR2: SEHNR, FQNEAQ (reference sequence). CDR3 residues: CAAAGTTYEQYF. The CDR3 DNA reads TGTGCAGCAGCCGGGACTACCTACGAGCAGTACTTC.

The V call is TRBV12-3 or TRBV12-4, the J call TRBJ2-7, with D tentatively TRBD2 (6 bases). Trimming shortened V by 7 bases and J by 3 bases, and 10 bases separated the two germline ends. CDR3 size: 12 residues. In nucleotides, the CDR3 is TGTGCCAGCACCGAAGCGGGCTACGAGCAGTACTTC. This translates into CASTEAGYEQYF.

The rearrangement links TRBV6-5 to TRBJ2-7; 9 bases agree with TRBD1. Trimming removed 1 base from V and 6 bases from J; junction bases left unmatched: 10. The CDR3 spans 16 residues. Germline V CDR1 and CDR2: MNHEY, SVGAGI. The CDR3 region is CASSYYTGGGISEQYF. CDR3 nucleotide sequence: TGTGCCAGCAGTTACTACACAGGGGGCGGAATTTCCGAGCAGTACTTC.

To note about this clonotype: At one end, the junction sequence differs from germline, possibly due to a read error. This chain links TRBV7-8 with TRBJ2-1; D unclear. Germline CDR1 is SGHVS and CDR2 is FQNEAQ. This CDR3 region has 13 residues. Here the CDR3 DNA reads TGTGCCAGCAGCTTCCAAGGTTACACTGAGCAGTTCTTC. This sequence encodes CASSFQGYTEQFF.

The gene calls are TRBV7-3 and TRBJ2-7; D ambiguous. This CDR3 is 13 amino acids long. The V and J ends lost 5 bases and 4 bases respectively, with 12 bases between them. Germline-derived CDR1 and CDR2 are SGHTA and FQGTGA. CDR3 bases: TGTGCCAGCAGCCCCCAGACCGGGTACGAGCAGTACTTC. Protein: CASSPQTGYEQYF.

This chain connects TRBV5-1 to TRBJ2-1; a weak D match, TRBD1 (5 bases). The ends were cut back, 5 bases at V and 10 bases at J, with 16 bases in the middle. Germline V gene lookup returns CDR1 SGHRS and CDR2 YFSETQ. This CDR3 spans 13 amino acids. This CDR3 is CASSGGAQGEQFF. Here the CDR3 DNA reads TGCGCCAGCAGTGGTGGTGCTCAGGGAGAGCAGTTCTTC.

The gene calls are TRBV7-2 and TRBJ2-5; D may match TRBD1 or TRBD2 (6 bases each). The CDR3 sequence is 15 residues long. V was clipped by 6 bases and J by 4 bases, with 18 bases between them. The germline V gene has CDR1 SGHTA and CDR2 FQGNSA. The CDR3 is CASSSRAGEAETQYF. The CDR3 bases are TGTGCCAGCAGTTCTCGTGCAGGGGAGGCAGAGACCCAGTACTTC.

This clonotype was picked up a small number of times. The chain joins TRBV10-3 to TRBJ2-1; D is undetermined. In germline, CDR1 is ENHRY, CDR2 SYGVKD. The CDR3 length is 15 residues. Trimming left V 2 bases short and J 7 bases short, with 15 bases between. The CDR3 spells CAISEPSHGVNEQFF. As DNA, the CDR3 is TGTGCCATCAGTGAGCCGTCCCACGGAGTTAATGAGCAGTTCTTC.

About this clonotype: Being one base from a much bigger clone, this may be a read error. This chain uses TRBV7-9 with TRBJ1-2, with unresolved D. Germline V gene sequence: CDR1 SEHNR, CDR2 FQNEAQ (reference sequence). The CDR3 contains 13 residues. Trimming left V 3 bases short and J 2 bases short, with 7 bases between. CDR3 protein: CASSFVQNYGYTF. The CDR3 DNA sequence: TGTGCCAGCAGCTTTGTACAGAACTATGGCTACACCTTC.

There are a few counts of this clonotype. The chain joins TRBV11-2 to TRBJ2-5, with D perhaps TRBD1 (6 bases). The CDR3 is 15 amino acids. V was pared by 5 bases and J by 5 bases, with 18 bases between. The germline V gene has CDR1 SGHAT and CDR2 FQNNGV. CDR3 coding DNA: TGTGCCAGCAGCCCCCGCCCAGGGGAAGGGGAGACCCAGTACTTC. Amino acid sequence: CASSPRPGEGETQYF.

The rearrangement uses TRBV2 and TRBJ2-7; 8 positions match TRBD2. Germline V gene sequence: CDR1 SNHLY, CDR2 FYNNEI. The CDR3 sequence is 16 residues long. V dropped 4 bases and J dropped 3; count of bases not matched to a gene: 11. The CDR3 protein is CASSGRGGRGGYEQYF. The DNA of the CDR3 is TGTGCCAGCAGTGGCCGGGGGGGACGGGGGGGCTACGAGCAGTACTTC. Supplemented by reference TRBV2 and TRBJ2-7, the full variable domain reads EPEVTQTPSHQVTQMGQEVILRCVPISNHLYFYWYRQILGQKVEFLVSFYNNEISEKSEIFDDQFSVERPDGSNFTLKIRSTKLEDSAMYFCASSGRGGRGGYEQYFGPGTRLTVT.

This chain uses TRBV9 with TRBJ2-5; a possible D gene is TRBD2 (5 bases). V was trimmed by 0 bases and J by 2 bases, leaving 8 bases between them. CDR3 length: 14 residues. Germline-derived CDR1 and CDR2 are SGDLS and YYNGEE. The CDR3 region has the DNA TGTGCCAGCAGCGTAGAGCTAGCTCAAGAGACCCAGTACTTC. This translates into CASSVELAQETQYF.

The V and J genes are TRBV2 and TRBJ1-1, with D uncertain. Between the trimmed V and J ends, which lost 5 bases and 5 bases, there was a span of 6 bases. This CDR3 is built from 11 residues. The germline CDR1 and CDR2 sequences are SNHLY and FYNNEI. In DNA, the CDR3 is TGTGCCAGCAGTTCTTTGACTGAAGCTTTCTTT. It encodes CASSSLTEAFF.

This clonotype appeared many times. The chain has TRBV20-1 and TRBJ1-2; no reliable D call. Trimming took 6 bases from V and 1 from J, leaving 6 bases between them. Germline CDR1 reads DFQATT; CDR2 reads SNEGSKA (reference sequence). The CDR3 contains 11 residues. The CDR3 DNA is TGCAGTGCCGGGGATAACTATGGCTACACCTTC. It specifies CSAGDNYGYTF.